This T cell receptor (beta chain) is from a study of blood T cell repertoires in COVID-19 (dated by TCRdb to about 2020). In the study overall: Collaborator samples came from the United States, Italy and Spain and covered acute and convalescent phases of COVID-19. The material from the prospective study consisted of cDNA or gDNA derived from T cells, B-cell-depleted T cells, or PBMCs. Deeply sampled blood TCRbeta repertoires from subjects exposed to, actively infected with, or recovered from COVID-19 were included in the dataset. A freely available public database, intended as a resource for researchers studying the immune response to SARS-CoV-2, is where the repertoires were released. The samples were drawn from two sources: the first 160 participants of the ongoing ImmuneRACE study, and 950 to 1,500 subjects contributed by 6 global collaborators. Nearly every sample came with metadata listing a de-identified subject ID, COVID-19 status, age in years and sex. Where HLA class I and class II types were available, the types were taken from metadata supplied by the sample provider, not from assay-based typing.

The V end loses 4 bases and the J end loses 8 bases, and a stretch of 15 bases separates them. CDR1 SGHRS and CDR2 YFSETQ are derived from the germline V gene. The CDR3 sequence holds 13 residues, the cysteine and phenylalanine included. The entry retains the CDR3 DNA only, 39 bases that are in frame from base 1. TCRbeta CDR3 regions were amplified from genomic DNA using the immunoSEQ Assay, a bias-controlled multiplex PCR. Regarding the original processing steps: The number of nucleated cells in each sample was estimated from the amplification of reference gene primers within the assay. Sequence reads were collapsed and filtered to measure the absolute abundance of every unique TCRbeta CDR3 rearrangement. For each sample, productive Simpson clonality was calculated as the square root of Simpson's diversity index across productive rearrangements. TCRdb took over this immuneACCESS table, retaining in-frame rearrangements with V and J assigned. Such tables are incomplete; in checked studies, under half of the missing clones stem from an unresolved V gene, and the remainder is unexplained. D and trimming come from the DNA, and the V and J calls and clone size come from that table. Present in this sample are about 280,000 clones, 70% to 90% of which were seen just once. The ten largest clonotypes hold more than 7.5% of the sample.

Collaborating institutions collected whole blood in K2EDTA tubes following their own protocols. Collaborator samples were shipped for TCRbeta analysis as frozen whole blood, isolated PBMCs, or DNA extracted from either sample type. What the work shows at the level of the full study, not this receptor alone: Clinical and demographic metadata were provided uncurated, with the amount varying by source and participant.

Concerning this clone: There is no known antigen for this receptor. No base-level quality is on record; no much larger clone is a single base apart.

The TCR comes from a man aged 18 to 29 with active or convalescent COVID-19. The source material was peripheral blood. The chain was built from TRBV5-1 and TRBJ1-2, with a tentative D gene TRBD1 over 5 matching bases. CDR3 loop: CASSAGDISGYTF. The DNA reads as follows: TGCGCCAGCAGCGCGGGGGATATCTCCGGCTACACCTTC.